Each of the 31 T cell receptor beta chains below was sequenced from the same sample in a study of blood T cell repertoires in COVID-19. Clones were sequenced by immunoSEQ multiplex PCR, and TCRdb holds only the in-frame ones, with some missing. The profile shows tens of thousands of clones, about 90% of them singletons. The material sequenced was peripheral blood. All receptors come from a human donor in a cohort sampled during active COVID-19.

The table lists this clone with a count of one. The chain combines TRBV5-6 with TRBJ2-3; 7 nucleotides align to TRBD2. The CDR3 length is 14 residues. The J segment lost 1 base and the V segment lost 6 bases, leaving 5 bases of the junction unmatched. CDR1 and CDR2 (germline): SGHDT, YYEEEE. The DNA for the CDR3 is TGTGCCAGCATGCTGGGGGGGGGCACAGATACGCAGTATTTT. Translation gives CASMLGGGTDTQYF. The complete variable domain, with remaining parts taken from reference TRBV5-6 and TRBJ2-3, reads DAGVTQSPTHLIKTRGQQVTLRCSPKSGHDTVSWYQQALGQGPQFIFQYYEEEERQRGNFPDRFSGHQFPNYSSELNVNALLLGDSALYLCASMLGGGTDTQYFGPGTRLTVL.

The rearrangement joins TRBV5-4 to TRBJ2-3, with 12 bases matching TRBD2. Germline CDR1 and CDR2: SGHNT and YYREEE (reference sequence). V dropped 0 bases and J dropped 5; count of bases not matched to a gene: 10. The CDR3 is 18 residues long. The CDR3 here is CASSLVVLAGGSIDTQYF. CDR3 DNA: TGTGCCAGCAGCTTGGTGGTACTAGCGGGAGGTTCTATAGATACGCAGTATTTT.

V and J are TRBV3-1 (or the pseudogene TRBV3-2) and TRBJ2-2, with TRBD2 identical over 7 bases. The ends lost 4 bases at V and 5 bases at J; junction bases unmatched: 13. CDR3 length: 17 amino acids. Germline CDR1 LGHDT, CDR2 YNNKEL (reference sequence). The CDR3 DNA is TGTGCCAGCAGCCCCGAATGGAGGGAGGGCCTTACCGGGGAGCTGTTTTTT. Translation: CASSPEWREGLTGELFF.

The chain uses TRBV5-5 and TRBJ1-2; 8 bases agree with TRBD1. This CDR3 spans 18 amino acids. J was trimmed by 4 bases and V by 2 bases; bases with no gene match: 16. CDR1 is SGHKS, CDR2 YYEKEE, per germline (reference sequence). In DNA form, the CDR3 reads TGTGCCAGCAGCTTTCAATTACACCGTGGGACAGGTGCCTATGGCTACACCTTC. Protein product: CASSFQLHRGTGAYGYTF.

This chain links TRBV15 with TRBJ2-7; 10 bases agree with TRBD2. V gave up 4 bases and J gave up 6 bases; unmatched junction bases: 0. This CDR3 contains 12 residues. The V gene's germline CDR1 is LNHNV and CDR2 YYDKDF (reference sequence). The CDR3 DNA is TGTGCCACCAGCACTAGCGGGAGCGAGCAGTACGTC. Its protein product is CATSTSGSEQYV.

For the CDR3, the DNA is TGTGCCAGTTACCAACAGGGAGGGGATCAGCCCCAGCATTTT. Translating gives CASYQQGGDQPQHF. This chain joins TRBV28 and TRBJ1-5; D is perhaps TRBD1 (6 bases). The CDR3 contains 14 residues. Trimming pared 9 bases from V and 5 bases from J, leaving 17 bases between. From germline, CDR1 is MDHEN and CDR2 SYDVKM.

This clone was counted only a few times. This chain connects TRBV4-3 to TRBJ1-2, with D hard to call. This CDR3 region has 16 residues. Germline assignment: CDR1 LGHNA and CDR2 YSLEER. V was clipped by 4 bases and J by 4 bases, with 19 bases between them. This CDR3 is CASSPSLDAYSYGYTF. CDR3 nucleotide sequence: TGCGCCAGCAGCCCCTCCCTCGATGCCTACTCCTATGGCTACACCTTC.

CDR3 region: CASSLAPLGSGGHGYTF. The CDR3 DNA sequence: TGCGCCAGCAGCTTGGCTCCTCTGGGATCAGGGGGCCATGGCTACACCTTC. This chain links TRBV5-1 with TRBJ1-2; 8 bases map to TRBD1. CDR3 size: 17 residues. V dropped 0 bases and J dropped 6; count of bases not matched to a gene: 13. Per the germline V gene, CDR1 is SGHRS and CDR2 is YFSETQ.

The DNA for the CDR3 is TGCGCCAGCATCCACCTAGCGCTGCCAGATACGCAGTATTTT. Residues: CASIHLALPDTQYF. The chain uses TRBV10-2 and TRBJ2-3; D is possibly TRBD2 (6 bases). The germline CDR1 and CDR2 sequences are WSHSY and SAAADI. V was clipped by 7 bases and J by 4 bases, with 15 bases between them. This CDR3 contains 14 residues.

V and J are TRBV10-2 and TRBJ1-1; a possible D gene is TRBD1 (6 bases). The CDR3 has 12 amino acids. V was cut by 6 bases and J by 4 bases, with 9 bases left in between. The germline V gene has CDR1 WSHSY and CDR2 SAAADI. CDR3 sequence (DNA): TGCGCCAGCAGGGACAGCTCCACTGAAGCTTTCTTT. Residues: CASRDSSTEAFF.

The chain recombines TRBV5-6 with TRBJ2-7; maybe TRBD2 (7 bases). Trimming took off 1 base at V and 2 bases at J, with 10 bases between the two ends. Germline lookup yields CDR1 SGHDT and CDR2 YYEEEE. The CDR3 is made up of 14 amino acids. In nucleotides, the CDR3 is TGTGCCAGCAGCTTGCCGGGGGGCGCCTACGAGCAGTACTTC. Residues: CASSLPGGAYEQYF.

The chain has TRBV30 and TRBJ1-5; D is unresolved. The germline gives CDR1 GTSNPN, CDR2 SVGIG (reference sequence). The CDR3 loop spans 13 amino acids. Trimming left V 2 bases short and J 3 bases short, with 8 bases between. The CDR3 sequence: CAWSPGDNQPQHF. The CDR3 region has the DNA TGTGCCTGGAGTCCCGGGGACAATCAGCCCCAGCATTTT.

This chain joins TRBV3-1 (or the pseudogene TRBV3-2) and TRBJ2-3, with D perhaps TRBD2 (5 bases). The CDR3 sequence is 15 residues long. The ends were cut back, 0 bases at V and 0 bases at J, with 7 bases in the middle. Germline V lookup: CDR1 LGHDT, CDR2 YNNKEL (reference sequence). In DNA form, the CDR3 reads TGTGCCAGCAGCCAAGAGTGGGAGAGCACAGATACGCAGTATTTT. Translated: CASSQEWESTDTQYF.

The V call is TRBV10-2, the J call TRBJ2-7; 7 nucleotides match TRBD1. Unmatched junction bases numbered 4, after V lost 6 bases and J lost 5 bases. Germline CDR1 reads WSHSY; CDR2 reads SAAADI. This CDR3 contains 12 residues. CDR3 amino acids: CASRETGNEQYV. CDR3 nucleotide sequence: TGCGCCAGCAGGGAGACAGGGAACGAGCAGTACGTC.

This sequence joins TRBV5-1 and TRBJ2-3; TRBD2 matches at 12 bases. Germline V gene sequence: CDR1 SGHRS, CDR2 YFSETQ. V lost 1 base, J lost 6 bases, and 6 bases stayed unmatched. The CDR3 covers 16 residues. The CDR3 is CASSLIASGGVDTQYF. The DNA of the CDR3 is TGCGCCAGCAGCTTGATCGCTAGCGGGGGGGTGGATACGCAGTATTTT.

This rearrangement joins TRBV12-5 to TRBJ2-2; 9 nucleotides match TRBD1. Germline trimming cut 5 bases from V and 4 bases from J; bases unmatched to any gene: 17. The CDR3 spans 19 residues. CDR1 and CDR2 (germline): LGHNT, FRNRAP. DNA for the CDR3: TGTGCTAGTGGTCCGGGTTCCAGGATGGGACAGGGACGCACCGGGGAGCTGTTTTTT. Protein: CASGPGSRMGQGRTGELFF.

This clone was found once. The V call is TRBV10-2, the J call TRBJ2-2; 11 nucleotides agree with TRBD1. The CDR3 is 16 amino acids. Germline assignment: CDR1 WSHSY and CDR2 SAAADI. V was pared by 10 bases and J by 5 bases, with 12 bases of the junction left unmatched. The CDR3 reads CATTDRDRGFTGELFF. CDR3 DNA sequence: TGCGCCACGACCGACCGGGACAGGGGGTTTACCGGGGAGCTGTTTTTT.

The rearrangement uses TRBV4-3 and TRBJ1-5; 10 nucleotides line up with TRBD1. CDR3 length: 17 residues. Germline CDR1 and CDR2: LGHNA and YSLEER. Trimming took 1 base from V and 2 from J; bases not matched to a gene: 5. The chain's CDR3 is CASSQGTGTGGNQPQHF. CDR3 bases: TGCGCCAGCAGCCAAGGAACCGGGACAGGGGGCAATCAGCCCCAGCATTTT.

The V call is TRBV25-1, the J call TRBJ2-7; 7 bases are a match to TRBD1. The CDR3 runs to 14 residues. Losses at the gene ends were 4 bases for V and 1 base for J; bases not matched to a gene: 4. Germline CDR1 MGHDK, CDR2 SYGVNS. Here the CDR3 reads CASSVEQGSYEQYF. CDR3 bases: TGTGCCAGCAGTGTGGAACAGGGGTCCTACGAGCAGTACTTC.

This clone was seen more than once but under ten times. The chain is built from TRBV4-1 and TRBJ2-3, with D possibly matching TRBD2 (6 bases). Between the trimmed V and J ends, which lost 1 base and 6 bases, there was a span of 17 bases. This CDR3 has 16 residues. Germline CDR1 and CDR2: MGHRA and YSYEKL. CDR3 loop: CASSQVGGLIRDTQYF. DNA for the CDR3: TGCGCCAGCAGCCAAGTAGGAGGGCTCATCAGGGATACGCAGTATTTT.

This clone has a single count. The CDR3 nucleotides are TGTGCCAGCAGGGCCACCCCGGGACAGTCCTCACCCCTCCACTTT. This encodes CASRATPGQSSPLHF. V and J are TRBV6-5 and TRBJ1-6; TRBD1 aligns across 7 bases. CDR1 MNHEY and CDR2 SVGAGI come from the germline V gene. J lost 10 bases, V lost 6 bases, and 12 bases had no gene match. This CDR3 spans 15 amino acids.

The chain recombines TRBV6-2 or TRBV6-3 with TRBJ2-7; tentatively, D is TRBD1 (5 bases). Germline loops: CDR1 MNHEY, CDR2 SVGEGT. V lost 2 bases, J lost 2 bases, and 7 bases lay in between. The CDR3 runs 13 residues. CDR3 residues: CASSYGAPYEQYV. CDR3 DNA: TGTGCCAGCAGTTACGGGGCTCCCTACGAGCAGTACGTC.

The J gene is TRBJ2-1, the V gene TRBV11-3, with D uncertain. V was pared by 3 bases and J by 0 bases, with 6 bases between. The length of the CDR3 is 14 residues. Germline V lookup: CDR1 SGHNT, CDR2 YENEEA. The CDR3 loop reads CASSFTSSYNEQFF. CDR3 sequence (DNA): TGTGCCAGCAGCTTCACGAGCTCCTACAATGAGCAGTTCTTC.

The genes are TRBV5-1 and TRBJ2-2; TRBD2 matches at 9 bases. From germline, CDR1 is SGHRS and CDR2 YFSETQ. This CDR3 comprises 14 residues. The V and J ends lost 2 bases and 5 bases, in that order; junction bases with no gene match: 1. For the CDR3, the DNA is TGCGCCAGCAGCTTTGCGGGAGGGACCGGGGAGCTGTTTTTT. Residues: CASSFAGGTGELFF.

This sequence joins TRBV9 and TRBJ2-1, with 8 bases lining up with TRBD2. Looked up from germline, CDR1 is SGDLS and CDR2 is YYNGEE. Trimming removed 0 bases from V and 8 bases from J; junction bases left unmatched: 7. This CDR3 contains 15 residues. The DNA for the CDR3 is TGTGCCAGCAGCGTAGTTCGGGAGGGCCGCGATGAGCAGTTCTTC. Protein sequence: CASSVVREGRDEQFF.

The CDR3 is CASSLFPLGLAGRNEQFF. Written as DNA, the CDR3 is TGCGCCAGCAGCTTGTTCCCCCTAGGACTAGCGGGAAGGAATGAGCAGTTCTTC. The V and J genes are TRBV5-1 and TRBJ2-1; 12 nucleotides match TRBD2. This CDR3 contains 18 residues. The V segment lost 1 base and the J segment 7 bases; nucleotides outside the gene matches: 12. Germline values: CDR1 SGHRS, CDR2 YFSETQ.

The V and J genes are TRBV7-3 and TRBJ2-5; D is perhaps TRBD2 (6 bases). V lost 5 bases and J 5 bases, leaving 12 bases between the germline ends. The CDR3 has 13 amino acids. CDR1 and CDR2 from the germline V gene are SGHTA and FQGTGA. The DNA of the CDR3 is TGTGCCAGCAGCGTGGACTACACCGAGACCCAGTACTTC. Translating gives CASSVDYTETQYF.

J is TRBJ2-1 and V is TRBV3-1 (or the pseudogene TRBV3-2), with 12 positions matching TRBD2. The CDR3 extends over 20 amino acids. Germline CDR1 LGHDT, CDR2 YNNKEL (reference sequence). V was pared by 1 base and J by 0 bases, with 10 bases of the junction left unmatched. In DNA form, the CDR3 reads TGTGCCAGCAGCCAAGTGGGTTCTAGCGGGGGGGCGAGCTCCTACAATGAGCAGTTCTTC. As protein: CASSQVGSSGGASSYNEQFF.

This clone was detected only once. The V gene is TRBV4-3, the J gene TRBJ2-5; D possibly corresponds to TRBD2 (5 bases). Trimming removed 0 bases at V and 6 bases at J, with 14 bases between. Germline CDR1 is LGHNA and CDR2 is YSLEER. This CDR3 comprises 15 residues. The CDR3 reads CASSQERAVRKTQYF. For the CDR3, the DNA is TGCGCCAGCAGCCAAGAAAGAGCGGTCCGGAAGACCCAGTACTTC.

The chain links TRBV5-5 to TRBJ2-2, with 11 bases fitting TRBD2. The length of the CDR3 is 16 residues. Germline V gene data show CDR1 as SGHKS and CDR2 as YYEKEE (reference sequence). Trimming took 3 bases from V and 4 from J; bases not matched to a gene: 5. Written as DNA, the CDR3 is TGTGCCAGCAGCTCTATAGCGGGAGGGCCCACCGGGGAGCTGTTTTTT. This gives the protein CASSSIAGGPTGELFF.

A remark on this clone: Other DNA sequences within the sample encode an identical CDR3. The rearrangement joins TRBV29-1 to TRBJ1-5; D possibly corresponds to TRBD1 (5 bases). CDR3 length: 13 amino acids. Germline loops: CDR1 SQVTM, CDR2 ANQGSEA. Trimming pared 6 bases from V and 3 bases from J, leaving 12 bases between. CDR3 amino acids: CSVATGVNQPQHF. CDR3 nucleotide sequence: TGCAGCGTCGCTACAGGAGTCAATCAGCCCCAGCATTTT.